The 9 T cell receptor beta chains below all came from one sample that was sequenced in a study of cytomegalovirus exposure and HLA in healthy donors. A multiplex PCR was run with 60 Vbeta primers and 13 Jbeta primers. Generated by immunoSEQ multiplex PCR, the TCRdb table keeps only in-frame clones and is missing some. Found here are 150,000 to 170,000 clones, roughly 79% of them singletons; the top ten hold about 3%. The specimen sequenced was PBMCs. The receptors here all came from a man aged 18 to 30 in good health and CMV-seronegative.

The chain combines TRBV11-2 with TRBJ2-5; D might be TRBD1 (6 bases). Trimming shortened V by 3 bases and J by 0 bases, and 14 bases separated the two germline ends. CDR1 and CDR2 from the germline V gene are SGHAT and FQNNGV. The length of the CDR3 is 16 residues. The CDR3 bases are TGTGCCAGCAGCTTCACAGGGATGACGTACCAAGAGACCCAGTACTTC. Its protein is CASSFTGMTYQETQYF.

The rearrangement links TRBV29-1 to TRBJ2-3; the D gene is possibly TRBD1 (6 bases). Germline values: CDR1 SQVTM, CDR2 ANQGSEA. Trimming took 3 bases from V and 4 from J, leaving 11 bases between them. The CDR3 consists of 13 residues. The CDR3 here is CSVDWGLPDTQYF. The CDR3 nucleotides are TGCAGCGTTGATTGGGGGCTCCCAGATACGCAGTATTTT.

V and J are TRBV4-1 and TRBJ1-2, with D uncertain. Germline V gene lookup returns CDR1 MGHRA and CDR2 YSYEKL. V lost 4 bases and J lost 8, with 20 bases in between. This CDR3 has 15 amino acids. As DNA, the CDR3 is TGCGCCAGCAGCCCTACTCGATCGGGAGAGAACGGCTACACCTTC. Protein product: CASSPTRSGENGYTF.

A few counts support this clone. CDR3 sequence reads: CASAAGLAGAETQYF. CDR3 nucleotide sequence: TGTGCTAGTGCCGCGGGACTAGCGGGGGCAGAGACCCAGTACTTC. The chain is built from TRBV12-5 and TRBJ2-5; 14 bases map to TRBD2. V trimming: 7 bases; J trimming: 4 bases; junction bases outside the gene matches: 5. Germline V gene data show CDR1 as LGHNT and CDR2 as FRNRAP. The CDR3 is 15 residues long.

This rearrangement joins TRBV7-9 to TRBJ2-3; the match to TRBD2 covers 10 bases. Germline V gene data show CDR1 as SEHNR and CDR2 as FQNEAQ (reference sequence). J gave up 2 bases and V 5 bases, and 7 bases lay outside the gene matches. The CDR3 is made up of 16 amino acids. The chain's CDR3 is CASSPLAGGHTDTQYF. The CDR3, as DNA: TGTGCCAGCAGCCCATTAGCGGGGGGCCACACAGATACGCAGTATTTT.

The V call is TRBV28, the J call TRBJ1-5, with a possible D match to TRBD1 (6 bases). V dropped 6 bases and J dropped 4 bases, with 22 bases sitting between them. Germline CDR1 and CDR2: MDHEN and SYDVKM. The CDR3 spans 17 residues. CDR3 DNA: TGTGCCAGCAGACCCAAGCCCCCCAGGGGAGGGAATCAGCCCCAGCATTTT. The encoded protein is CASRPKPPRGGNQPQHF.

This chain joins TRBV19 and TRBJ1-1, with D possibly being TRBD1 (6 bases). The V end was cut by 7 bases, the J end by 5 bases, with 11 bases between. The germline CDR1 and CDR2 sequences are LNHDA and SQIVND (reference sequence). This CDR3 is built from 12 residues. The CDR3 DNA follows: TGTGCCAGTACCCAGGGGTGGACTGAAGCTTTCTTT. Translation: CASTQGWTEAFF.

The V gene is TRBV27, the J gene TRBJ2-3; the D gene is possibly TRBD1 (6 bases). V lost 3 bases and J 2 bases, leaving 12 bases between the germline ends. Germline CDR1 reads MNHEY; CDR2 reads SMNVEV (reference sequence). CDR3 length: 15 residues. CDR3 sequence: CASSLGTTYTDTQYF. For the CDR3, the DNA is TGTGCCAGCAGTTTGGGGACAACATACACAGATACGCAGTATTTT.

The J gene is TRBJ1-2, the V gene TRBV6-5; TRBD1 is a possible D gene (5 bases). Germline CDR1 MNHEY, CDR2 SVGAGI. Trimming removed 0 bases at V and 2 bases at J, with 7 bases between. The CDR3 sequence is 14 residues long. The CDR3 DNA sequence: TGTGCCAGCAGTTACTCGGGGGGAAACTATGGCTACACCTTC. This translates into CASSYSGGNYGYTF.